This T cell receptor (beta chain) comes out of a study of cytomegalovirus exposure and HLA in healthy donors (dated by TCRdb to the late 2010s). General notes on the study: According to a later analysis, one platform produced both the roughly 120 validation repertoires and the 720 or so repertoires of the first cohort. The study was designed to test whether signatures of past pathogen exposure could be identified by cataloging public T cell receptors. A separate validation cohort of about 110 different subjects was used in addition to the 666-subject first cohort. To predict cytomegalovirus infection status, the study combined high-throughput TCR immunosequencing, statistical association of individual TCRs with disease status, and machine learning.

Separate from the roughly 650-subject first cohort, the validation cohort of about 130 subjects was the group to which the donors belonged. Per the germline V gene (reference sequence), MNHEY is the CDR1 and SMNVEV is the CDR2. The CDR3 holds 14 amino acids from the cysteine to the phenylalanine. The entry retains the CDR3 DNA only, 42 bases that are in frame from base 1. The germline V end is reduced by 10 bases and the J end by 2 bases; junction bases left unmatched: 5. The paper's findings and limits, for the study overall: Most TCR sequences were observed very rarely across donors, whereas some public TCRs were present in many individuals. A later analysis found that TCRs clustered in the first cohort also tended to co-occur in the roughly 120 validation repertoires, with approximately 95% of cluster scores above 0. The classifier was reported to diagnose cytomegalovirus status with high specificity and sensitivity in both the original and validation cohorts. A total of about 180 TCR beta chains were listed by the study as associated with cytomegalovirus. It was suggested by the authors that the approach could potentially be generalized to other disease states and immunological phenotypes. A later analysis had no HLA typing for the validation cohort, so co-occurrence there was scored across all 130 or so repertoires. A few of the identified cytomegalovirus-associated TCR beta chains were confirmed in vitro to be specific for cytomegalovirus antigens.

Note on this clone: Its antigen specificity is not known. Per-base qualities were not stored, and no clone one base away is much larger.

The library was built by means of the immunoSEQ multiplex PCR assay. The original pipeline was this. A statistical classification framework was built to diagnose cytomegalovirus status from the catalog of TCR beta chain sequences. TCRdb stores this immuneACCESS table with in-frame sequences only. Part of the clones is absent; in the studies checked, under half of the shortfall reflects unresolved V genes, and no reason is known for the rest. Clone size and the V and J calls come from that table; the DNA yielded D and trimming. Here the sample has about 98,000 clones; roughly 95% occur a single time. The ten most abundant clones make up around 0.85% of the sample.

Sample: PBMCs. The chain uses TRBV27 and TRBJ2-1, with 10 middle bases fitting TRBD2. This sequence originates from a woman between 18 and 30 years old in good health and CMV-seronegative. The DNA is TGTGCCACCTGGACTAGCGGAACCTACAATGAGCAGTTCTTC. Its protein is CATWTSGTYNEQFF.